Detailed here is one TCR beta chain. The target antigen is unknown. This entry is derived from a study of radiation and T cells in renal cell carcinoma. Trimming left V 5 bases short and J 4 bases short, with 17 bases between. Germline-derived CDR1 and CDR2 are LNHDA and SQIVND (reference sequence). This CDR3 has 15 amino acids. TCRdb's table, derived via immunoSEQ multiplex PCR, lists solely in-frame clones and lacks some. Of roughly 160,000 clones in the sample, less than 90% were seen once. Findings of the study overall: Pretreatment tumor biopsies were lacking, so baseline clonotypes are unknown.

Stated time point: blood 4 weeks post-SBRT, at nephrectomy. Documented treatment: 15 Gy SBRT to primary tumor, nephrectomy 4 weeks later. Nephrectomy followed 15 Gy stereotactic body radiation by 4 weeks. Radiation-treated patients gave blood at baseline, week 2 and week 4. Clear cell pathology was present in this patient's renal cell carcinoma. This sample comprised blood, obtained from a patient whose treatment included radiotherapy and nephrectomy. The chain links TRBV19 to TRBJ1-1, with D possibly matching TRBD1 (6 bases). The receptor's source is a woman aged 45-59 years with renal cell carcinoma. As DNA, the CDR3 is TGTGCCAGTAGTCACGGAACAGGGTGGGGCACTGAAGCTTTCTTT. Its protein is CASSHGTGWGTEAFF.